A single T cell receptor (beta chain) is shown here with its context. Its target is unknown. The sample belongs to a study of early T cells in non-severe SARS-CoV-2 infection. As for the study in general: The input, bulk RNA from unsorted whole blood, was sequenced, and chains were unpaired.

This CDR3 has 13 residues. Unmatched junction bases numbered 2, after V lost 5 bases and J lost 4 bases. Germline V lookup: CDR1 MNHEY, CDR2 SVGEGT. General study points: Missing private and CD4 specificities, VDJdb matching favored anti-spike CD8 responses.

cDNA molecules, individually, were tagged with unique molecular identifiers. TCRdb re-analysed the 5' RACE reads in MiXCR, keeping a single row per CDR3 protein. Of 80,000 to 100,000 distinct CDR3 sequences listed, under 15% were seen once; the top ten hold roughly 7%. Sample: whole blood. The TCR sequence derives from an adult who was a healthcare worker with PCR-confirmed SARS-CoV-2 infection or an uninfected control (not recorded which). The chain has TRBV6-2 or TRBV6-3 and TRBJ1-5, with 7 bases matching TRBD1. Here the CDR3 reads CASSRDSNQPQHF. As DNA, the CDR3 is TGTGCCAGCAGTCGGGACAGTAATCAGCCCCAGCATTTT.